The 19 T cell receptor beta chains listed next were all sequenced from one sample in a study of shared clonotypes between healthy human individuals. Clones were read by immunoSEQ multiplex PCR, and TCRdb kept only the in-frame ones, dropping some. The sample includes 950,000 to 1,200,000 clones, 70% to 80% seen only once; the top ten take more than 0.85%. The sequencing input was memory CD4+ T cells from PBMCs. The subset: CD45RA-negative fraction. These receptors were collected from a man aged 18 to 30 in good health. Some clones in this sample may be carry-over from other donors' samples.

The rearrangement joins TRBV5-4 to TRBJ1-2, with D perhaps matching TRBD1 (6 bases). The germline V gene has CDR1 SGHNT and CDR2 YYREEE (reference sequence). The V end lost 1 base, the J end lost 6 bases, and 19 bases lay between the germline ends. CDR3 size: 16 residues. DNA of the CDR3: TGTGCCAGCAGCTTGCCGAGTTTAGGGGGGAGAGATGGCTACACCTTC. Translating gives CASSLPSLGGRDGYTF.

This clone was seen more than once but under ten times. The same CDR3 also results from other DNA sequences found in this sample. DNA for the CDR3: TGCGCCAGCAGCTTGGAGTCCGCGGGGAACACTGAAGCTTTCTTT. Translated: CASSLESAGNTEAFF. The chain has TRBV5-1 and TRBJ1-1; D remains ambiguous. Trimming cost V 0 bases and J 1 base, with 10 bases left between them. The CDR3 has 15 amino acids. Germline values: CDR1 SGHRS, CDR2 YFSETQ.

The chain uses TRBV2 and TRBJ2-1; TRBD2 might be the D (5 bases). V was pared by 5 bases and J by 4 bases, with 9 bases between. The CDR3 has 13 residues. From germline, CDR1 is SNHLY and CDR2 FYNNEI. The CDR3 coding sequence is TGTGCCAGCAGTCCGGACTCTTACAATGAGCAGTTCTTC. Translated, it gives CASSPDSYNEQFF.

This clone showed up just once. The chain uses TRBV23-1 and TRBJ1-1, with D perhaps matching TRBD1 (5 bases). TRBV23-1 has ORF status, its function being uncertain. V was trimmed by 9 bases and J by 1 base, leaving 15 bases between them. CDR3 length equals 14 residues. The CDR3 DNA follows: TGCGCCAGTTCCTTGGGGCTGCCGAACACTGAAGCTTTCTTT. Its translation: CASSLGLPNTEAFF.

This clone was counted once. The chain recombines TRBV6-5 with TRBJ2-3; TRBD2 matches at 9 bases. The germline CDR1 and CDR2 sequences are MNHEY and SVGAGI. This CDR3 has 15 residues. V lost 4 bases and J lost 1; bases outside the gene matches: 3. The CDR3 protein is CASSFRTSGTDTQYF. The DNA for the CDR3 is TGTGCCAGCAGTTTCCGGACTAGCGGCACAGATACGCAGTATTTT.

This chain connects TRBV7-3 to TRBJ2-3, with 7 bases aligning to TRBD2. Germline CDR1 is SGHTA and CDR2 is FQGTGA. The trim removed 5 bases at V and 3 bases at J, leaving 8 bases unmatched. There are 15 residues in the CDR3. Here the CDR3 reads CASSPSGGITDTQYF. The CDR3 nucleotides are TGTGCCAGCAGCCCTAGCGGCGGGATAACAGATACGCAGTATTTT. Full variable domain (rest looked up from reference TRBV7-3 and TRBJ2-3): GAGVSQTPSNKVTEKGKYVELRCDPISGHTALYWYRQSLGQGPEFLIYFQGTGAADDSGLPNDRFFAVRPEGSVSTLKIQRTERGDSAVYLCASSPSGGITDTQYFGPGTRLTVL.

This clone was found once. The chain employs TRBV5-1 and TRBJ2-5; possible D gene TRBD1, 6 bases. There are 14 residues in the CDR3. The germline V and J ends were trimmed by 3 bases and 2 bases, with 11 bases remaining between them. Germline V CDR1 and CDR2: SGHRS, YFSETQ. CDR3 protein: CASSSLRGQETQYF. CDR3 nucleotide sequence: TGCGCCAGCAGCTCTCTAAGGGGGCAAGAGACCCAGTACTTC.

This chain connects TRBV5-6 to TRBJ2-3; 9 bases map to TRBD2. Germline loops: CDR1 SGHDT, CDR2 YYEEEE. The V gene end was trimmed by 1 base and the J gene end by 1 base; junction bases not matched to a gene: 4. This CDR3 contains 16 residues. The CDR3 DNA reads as TGTGCCAGCAGCTTGCGGAGGACTAGCGGCACAGATACGCAGTATTTT. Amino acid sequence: CASSLRRTSGTDTQYF.

The CDR3 sequence is CASSLEWGLFNTGELFF. DNA for the CDR3: TGTGCCAGCAGCTTAGAGTGGGGACTTTTTAACACCGGGGAGCTGTTTTTT. The chain links TRBV7-9 to TRBJ2-2; a possible D gene is TRBD2 (6 bases). The germline gives CDR1 SEHNR, CDR2 FQNEAQ (reference sequence). V lost 1 base, J lost 2 bases, and 14 bases lay in between. The CDR3 is 17 amino acids. Looking up the rest from reference TRBV7-9 and TRBJ2-2 gives the full variable domain: DTGVSQNPRHKITKRGQNVTFRCDPISEHNRLYWYRQTLGQGPEFLTYFQNEAQLEKSRLLSDRFSAERPKGSFSTLEIQRTEQGDSAMYLCASSLEWGLFNTGELFFGEGSRLTVL.

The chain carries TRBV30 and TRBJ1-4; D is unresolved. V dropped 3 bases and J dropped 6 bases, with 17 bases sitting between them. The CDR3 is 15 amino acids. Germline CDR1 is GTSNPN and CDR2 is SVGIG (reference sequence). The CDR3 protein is CAWSRSQLPYEKLFF. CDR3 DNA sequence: TGTGCCTGGAGCAGAAGCCAGTTACCTTATGAAAAACTGTTTTTT.

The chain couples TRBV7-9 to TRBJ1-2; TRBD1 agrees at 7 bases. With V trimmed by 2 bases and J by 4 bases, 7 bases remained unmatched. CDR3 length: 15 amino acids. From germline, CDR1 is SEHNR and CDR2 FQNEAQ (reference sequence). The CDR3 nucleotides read TGTGCCAGCAGCTTACTGGGAGGGGGCGGCTATGGCTACACCTTC. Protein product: CASSLLGGGGYGYTF.

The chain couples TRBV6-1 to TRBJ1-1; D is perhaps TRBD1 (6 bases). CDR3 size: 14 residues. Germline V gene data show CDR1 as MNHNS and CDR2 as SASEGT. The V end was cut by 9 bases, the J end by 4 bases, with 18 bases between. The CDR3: CASNYHRDGTEAFF. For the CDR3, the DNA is TGTGCCAGTAACTACCACAGGGATGGCACTGAAGCTTTCTTT.

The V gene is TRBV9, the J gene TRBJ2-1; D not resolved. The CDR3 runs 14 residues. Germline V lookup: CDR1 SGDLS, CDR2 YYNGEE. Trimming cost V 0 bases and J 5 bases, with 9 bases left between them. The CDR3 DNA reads TGTGCCAGCAGCGTAGGATTATTGGACAATGAGCAGTTCTTC. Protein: CASSVGLLDNEQFF.

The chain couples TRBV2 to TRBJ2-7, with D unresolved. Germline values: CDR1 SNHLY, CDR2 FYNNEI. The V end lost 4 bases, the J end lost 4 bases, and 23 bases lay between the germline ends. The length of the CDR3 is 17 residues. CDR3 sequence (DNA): TGTGCCAGCAGTGTATTCCGTCGACAAACAGTGACATACGAGCAGTACTTC. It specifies CASSVFRRQTVTYEQYF. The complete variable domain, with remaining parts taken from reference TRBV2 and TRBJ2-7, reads EPEVTQTPSHQVTQMGQEVILRCVPISNHLYFYWYRQILGQKVEFLVSFYNNEISEKSEIFDDQFSVERPDGSNFTLKIRSTKLEDSAMYFCASSVFRRQTVTYEQYFGPGTRLTVT.

The CDR3 DNA is TGTGCCAGTAGTATAGATGCGGGAGTCTACAATGAGCAGTTCTTC. Translation: CASSIDAGVYNEQFF. The rearrangement uses TRBV19 and TRBJ2-1; 7 bases are a match to TRBD2. The V gene's germline CDR1 is LNHDA and CDR2 SQIVND (reference sequence). V shed 0 bases and J 3 bases; nucleotides not matched to a gene: 2. The CDR3 is made up of 15 amino acids. Full variable domain (outside the CDR3, taken from reference TRBV19 and TRBJ2-1): DGGITQSPKYLFRKEGQNVTLSCEQNLNHDAMYWYRQDPGQGLRLIYYSQIVNDFQKGDIAEGYSVSREKKESFPLTVTSAQKNPTAFYLCASSIDAGVYNEQFFGPGTRLTVL.

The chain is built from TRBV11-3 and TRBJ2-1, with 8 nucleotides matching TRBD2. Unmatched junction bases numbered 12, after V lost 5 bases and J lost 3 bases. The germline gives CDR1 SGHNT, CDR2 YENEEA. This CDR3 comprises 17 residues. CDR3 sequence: CASSPTSERESYNEQFF. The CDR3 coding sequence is TGTGCCAGCAGCCCAACCTCGGAGCGGGAGAGCTACAATGAGCAGTTCTTC. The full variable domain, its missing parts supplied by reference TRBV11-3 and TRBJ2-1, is EAGVVQSPRYKIIEKKQPVAFWCNPISGHNTLYWYLQNLGQGPELLIRYENEEAVDDSQLPKDRFSAERLKGVDSTLKIQPAELGDSAVYLCASSPTSERESYNEQFFGPGTRLTVL.

CDR3 coding DNA: TGTGCCAGCAGTGAAGCGGCCCGGATCCTCGGAAACACCGGGGAGCTGTTTTTT. Translating it yields CASSEAARILGNTGELFF. The V and J genes are TRBV6-1 and TRBJ2-2; D gene unclear. The CDR3 is 18 amino acids. CDR1 MNHNS and CDR2 SASEGT come from the germline V gene. Trimming took 0 bases from V and 2 from J, leaving 16 bases between them.

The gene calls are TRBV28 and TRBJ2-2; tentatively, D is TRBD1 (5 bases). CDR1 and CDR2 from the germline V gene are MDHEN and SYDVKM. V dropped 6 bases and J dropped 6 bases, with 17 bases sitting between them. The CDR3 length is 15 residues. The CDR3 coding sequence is TGTGCCAGCAGGGGGCCGGGTGGGTACGCCGGGGAGCTGTTTTTT. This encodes CASRGPGGYAGELFF.

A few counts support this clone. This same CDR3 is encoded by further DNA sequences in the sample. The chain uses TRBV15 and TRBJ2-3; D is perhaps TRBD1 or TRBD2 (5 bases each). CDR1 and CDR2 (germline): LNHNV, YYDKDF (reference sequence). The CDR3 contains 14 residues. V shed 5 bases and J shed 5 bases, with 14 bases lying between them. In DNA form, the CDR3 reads TGTGCCACCAGCGTGAGGGGAGCAGAAGATACGCAGTATTTT. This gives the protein CATSVRGAEDTQYF.